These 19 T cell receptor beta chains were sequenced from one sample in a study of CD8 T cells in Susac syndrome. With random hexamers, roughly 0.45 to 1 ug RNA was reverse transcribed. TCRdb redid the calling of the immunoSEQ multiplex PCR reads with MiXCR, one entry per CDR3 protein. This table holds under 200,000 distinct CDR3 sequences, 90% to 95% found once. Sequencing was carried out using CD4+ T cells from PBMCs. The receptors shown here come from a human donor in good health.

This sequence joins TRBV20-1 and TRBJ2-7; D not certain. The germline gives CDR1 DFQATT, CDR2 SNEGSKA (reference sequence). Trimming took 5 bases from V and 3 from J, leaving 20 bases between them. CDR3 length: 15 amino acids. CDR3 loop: CSAAPRTNSGYEQYF. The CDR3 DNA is TGCAGTGCTGCCCCTCGTACCAACTCCGGCTACGAGCAGTACTTC.

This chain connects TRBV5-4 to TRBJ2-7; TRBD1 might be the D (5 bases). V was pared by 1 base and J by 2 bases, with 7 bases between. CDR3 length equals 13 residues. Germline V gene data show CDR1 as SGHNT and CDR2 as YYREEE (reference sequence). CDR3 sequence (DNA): TGTGCCAGCAGCTTGCAGGGCACCTACGAGCAGTACTTC. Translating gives CASSLQGTYEQYF.

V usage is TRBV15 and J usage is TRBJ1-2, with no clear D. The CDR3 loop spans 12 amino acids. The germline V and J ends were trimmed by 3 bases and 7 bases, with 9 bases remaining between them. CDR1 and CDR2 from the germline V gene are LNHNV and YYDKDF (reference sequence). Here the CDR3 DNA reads TGTGCCACCAGCAGTGGTCCAGTTGGCTACACCTTC. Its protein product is CATSSGPVGYTF.

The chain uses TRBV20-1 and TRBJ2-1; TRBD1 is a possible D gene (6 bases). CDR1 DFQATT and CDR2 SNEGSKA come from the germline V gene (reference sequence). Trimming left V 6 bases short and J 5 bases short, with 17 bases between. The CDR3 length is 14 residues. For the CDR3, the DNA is TGCAGTGCGACTGGCCTAGGACAGAACAATGAGCAGTTCTTC. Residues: CSATGLGQNNEQFF.

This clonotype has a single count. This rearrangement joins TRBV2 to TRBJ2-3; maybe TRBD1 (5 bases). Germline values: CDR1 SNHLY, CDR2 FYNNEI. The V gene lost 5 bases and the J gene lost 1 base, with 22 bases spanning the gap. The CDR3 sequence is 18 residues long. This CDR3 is CASSLDSKKPSRTDTQYF. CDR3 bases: TGTGCCAGCAGTCTCGACAGCAAAAAACCTTCCCGCACAGATACGCAGTATTTT.

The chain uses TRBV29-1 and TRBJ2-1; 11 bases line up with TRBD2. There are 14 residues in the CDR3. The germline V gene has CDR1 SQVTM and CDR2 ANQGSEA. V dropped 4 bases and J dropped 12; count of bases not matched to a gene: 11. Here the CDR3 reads CSVALAGGSLGQFF. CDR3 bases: TGCAGCGTTGCCCTAGCGGGGGGCTCGCTTGGGCAGTTCTTC.

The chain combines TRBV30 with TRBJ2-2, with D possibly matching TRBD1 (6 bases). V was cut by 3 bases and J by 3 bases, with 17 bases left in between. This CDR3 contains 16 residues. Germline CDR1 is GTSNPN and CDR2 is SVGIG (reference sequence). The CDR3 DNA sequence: TGTGCCTGGAGGGCGCAGGGGAGAGCGTACACCGGGGAGCTGTTTTTT. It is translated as CAWRAQGRAYTGELFF.

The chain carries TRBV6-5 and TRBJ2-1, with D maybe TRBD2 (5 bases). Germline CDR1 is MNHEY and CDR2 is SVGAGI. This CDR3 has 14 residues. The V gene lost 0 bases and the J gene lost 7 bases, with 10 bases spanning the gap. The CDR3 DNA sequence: TGTGCCAGCAGTTACTCGCGAGGGCTGAATGAGCAGTTCTTC. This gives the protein CASSYSRGLNEQFF.

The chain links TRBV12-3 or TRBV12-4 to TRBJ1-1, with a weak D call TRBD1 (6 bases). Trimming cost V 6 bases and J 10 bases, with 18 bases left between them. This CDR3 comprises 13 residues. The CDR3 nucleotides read TGTGCCAGCAGCATACAGGGAGGAGGTCCAGCTTTCTTT. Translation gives CASSIQGGGPAFF.

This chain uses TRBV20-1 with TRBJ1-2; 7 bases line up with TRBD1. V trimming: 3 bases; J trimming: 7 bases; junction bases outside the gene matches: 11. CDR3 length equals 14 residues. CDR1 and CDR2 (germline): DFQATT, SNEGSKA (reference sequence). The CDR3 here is CSASAQGVGAGYTF. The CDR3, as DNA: TGCAGTGCTAGCGCCCAGGGGGTGGGTGCTGGCTACACCTTC.

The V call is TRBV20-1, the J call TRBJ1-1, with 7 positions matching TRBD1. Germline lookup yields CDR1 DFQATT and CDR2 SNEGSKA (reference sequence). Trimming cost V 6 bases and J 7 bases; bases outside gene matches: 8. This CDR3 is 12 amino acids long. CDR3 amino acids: CSADDRAFEAFF. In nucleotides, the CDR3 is TGCAGTGCGGACGACAGGGCCTTTGAAGCTTTCTTT.

CDR3 sequence (DNA): TGTGCCAGCAGTTTAGTCGCCAGCTATGGCTACACCTTC. Its translation: CASSLVASYGYTF. The V call is TRBV27, the J call TRBJ1-2, with unresolved D. Trimming took 2 bases from V and 4 from J, leaving 8 bases between them. Per germline, CDR1 MNHEY and CDR2 SMNVEV (reference sequence). This CDR3 region has 13 residues.

The CDR3 is CASRADRVEETQYF. In DNA, the CDR3 is TGTGCCAGCAGGGCCGACAGGGTTGAAGAGACCCAGTACTTC. The V call is TRBV6-2 or TRBV6-3, the J call TRBJ2-5; 7 bases are shared with TRBD1. With 6 bases clipped from V and 3 bases from J, the junction kept 7 bases outside the gene matches. This CDR3 comprises 14 residues. Looked up from germline, CDR1 is MNHEY and CDR2 is SVGEGT.

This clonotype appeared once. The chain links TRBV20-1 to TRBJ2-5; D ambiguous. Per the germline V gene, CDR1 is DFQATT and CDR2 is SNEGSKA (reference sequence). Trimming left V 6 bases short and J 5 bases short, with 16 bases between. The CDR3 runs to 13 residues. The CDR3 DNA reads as TGCAGTGCCCCCGTCGACACAGTGGAGACCCAGTACTTC. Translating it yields CSAPVDTVETQYF.

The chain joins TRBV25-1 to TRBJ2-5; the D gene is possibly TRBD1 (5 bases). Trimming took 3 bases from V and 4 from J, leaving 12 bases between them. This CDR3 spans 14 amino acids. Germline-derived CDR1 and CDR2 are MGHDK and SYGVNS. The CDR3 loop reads CASSDSGIRETQYF. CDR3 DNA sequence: TGTGCCAGCAGTGATTCAGGGATTCGAGAGACCCAGTACTTC. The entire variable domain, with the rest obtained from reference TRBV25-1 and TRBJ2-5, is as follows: EADIYQTPRYLVIGTGKKITLECSQTMGHDKMYWYQQDPGMELHLIHYSYGVNSTEKGDLSSESTVSRIRTEHFPLTLESARPSHTSQYLCASSDSGIRETQYFGPGTRLLVL.

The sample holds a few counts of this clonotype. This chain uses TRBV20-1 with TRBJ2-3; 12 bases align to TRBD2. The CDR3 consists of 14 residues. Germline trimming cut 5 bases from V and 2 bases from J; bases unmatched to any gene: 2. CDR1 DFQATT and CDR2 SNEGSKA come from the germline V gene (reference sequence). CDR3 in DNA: TGCAGTGCTCCTAGCGGGGGGGCCACAGATACGCAGTATTTT. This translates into CSAPSGGATDTQYF.

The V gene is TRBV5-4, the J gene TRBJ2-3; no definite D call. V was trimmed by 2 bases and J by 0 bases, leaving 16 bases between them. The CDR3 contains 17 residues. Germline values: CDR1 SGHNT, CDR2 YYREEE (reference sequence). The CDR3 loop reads CASSLARLRRSTDTQYF. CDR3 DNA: TGTGCCAGCAGCTTAGCCCGCCTGAGACGGAGCACAGATACGCAGTATTTT.

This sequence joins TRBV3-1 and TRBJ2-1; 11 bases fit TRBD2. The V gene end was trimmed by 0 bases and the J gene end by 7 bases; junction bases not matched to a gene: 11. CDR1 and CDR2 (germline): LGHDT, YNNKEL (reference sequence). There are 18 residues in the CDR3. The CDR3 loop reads CASSQDKPSGGRVNEQFF. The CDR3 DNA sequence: TGTGCCAGCAGCCAAGATAAACCTAGCGGGGGGCGTGTGAATGAGCAGTTCTTC.

CDR3 bases: TGTGCCAGCAGTCAGCCCACGAACACTGAAGCTTTCTTT. Residues: CASSQPTNTEAFF. The chain links TRBV12-3 or TRBV12-4 to TRBJ1-1; unclear D gene. Trimming shortened V by 5 bases and J by 1 base, and 8 bases separated the two germline ends. This CDR3 contains 13 residues.